The T cell receptor beta chain described here comes from a study of PD-L1 blockade in urothelial cancer. General study findings and limits: Greater 3-week expansion of tumor-associated blood clones was recorded for durable-benefit patients.

Using immunoSEQ multiplex PCR, the repertoire was profiled, and TCRdb retains in-frame clones only, with some absent. The data contain about 120,000 clones, around 93% of them seen just once; the ten biggest clones take up approximately 3.8%. The CDR3 extends over 14 amino acids. The ends lost 5 bases at V and 2 bases at J; junction bases unmatched: 5. CDR1 is LNHDA, CDR2 SQIVND, per germline (reference sequence). In the case of this clone: The antigen is undetermined.

The time point here: peripheral blood 6 weeks after treatment start. The sample in question was PBMCs, obtained around atezolizumab (anti-PD-L1) treatment. This chain connects TRBV19 to TRBJ2-5, with TRBD1 matching 7 bases. The receptor comes from a man in his fifties or sixties with urothelial cancer. The DNA for the CDR3 is TGTGCCAGTAGTTCCCGACAGGGACAAGAGACCCAGTACTTC. It translates to CASSSRQGQETQYF.